Sequencing of this T cell receptor beta chain was carried out in a study of cytomegalovirus exposure and HLA in healthy donors. General study findings and limits: Certain indistinguishable V segments, among them TRBV6-2 and TRBV6-3, were excluded.

This clone was counted a few times. As yet, its antigen is unknown. This PCR relied on a set of 60 Vbeta primers and 13 Jbeta primers. The method was immunoSEQ multiplex PCR; TCRdb's version includes in-frame clones alone and lacks a portion of them. Among more than 110,000 clones listed, less than 85% were seen once. CDR3 length: 15 amino acids. The ends were cut back, 3 bases at V and 8 bases at J, with 17 bases in the middle. The germline V gene has CDR1 ENHRY and CDR2 SYGVKD. The sequenced material came from PBMCs. The clonotype comes from a woman aged 55-70 years in good health and CMV-seropositive. The rearrangement links TRBV10-3 to TRBJ2-1; perhaps TRBD1 as D (7 bases). DNA of the CDR3: TGTGCCATCAGTGACCTGAGCAGGGGGGCTCATGAGCAGTTCTTC. The encoded protein is CAISDLSRGAHEQFF.